This T cell receptor (beta chain) was identified in a study of cytomegalovirus exposure and HLA in healthy donors. V lost 1 base, J lost 4 bases, and 6 bases stayed unmatched. This CDR3 comprises 15 residues. Germline CDR1 and CDR2: WNHNN and SYGVQD (reference sequence). PCR primers comprised 60 Vbeta and 13 Jbeta primers. TCRdb keeps only in-frame clones here, not all; method: immunoSEQ multiplex PCR. The sample records under 150,000 clones, about 74% being singletons. This clone came up a few times. The specimen sequenced was PBMCs. The sequence came from a woman in her fifties or sixties in good health and CMV-seronegative. This rearrangement joins TRBV10-1 to TRBJ2-7; 8 bases fit TRBD2. Here the CDR3 reads CASSEYLAGPYEQYF. DNA for the CDR3: TGCGCCAGCAGTGAGTACCTAGCGGGCCCGTACGAGCAGTACTTC.